This T cell receptor (beta chain) originates from a study of OX40 agonist ivuxolimab in advanced cancers. In the study overall: Partial responses occurred in three patients (one hepatocellular carcinoma, two cutaneous melanoma).

The CDR3 sequence is 16 residues long. Germline CDR1 SGHTA, CDR2 FQGNSA. Trimming removed 0 bases at V and 5 bases at J, with 16 bases between. Findings of the study overall: There was clonal expansion of CD4+ and CD8+ blood T cells by week 6 at 0.1 to 3.0 mg/kg. On average, CD8+ T cells showed a greater number of expanded clones than CD4+.

Collection of blood occurred at baseline, at cycle 4 day 1, and at cycle 7 day 1. On this clone: Its antigen is unknown.

Profiling relied on immunoSEQ multiplex PCR, and the TCRdb table lists in-frame clones only, not all of them. There are approximately 88,000 clones in the sample; roughly 88% occur only once, and about 0.28% lies in the top ten. This material consisted of CD4+ or CD8+ T cells sorted from blood, taken in a trial of the OX40 agonist ivuxolimab. V and J are TRBV7-2 and TRBJ1-2, with a tentative D call TRBD1 (6 bases). The receptor was isolated from an adult with an advanced solid tumor such as melanoma, head and neck, liver or kidney cancer. CDR3 sequence reads: CASSLAGTQNGYGYTF. The CDR3 coding sequence is TGTGCCAGCAGCTTAGCAGGGACACAAAATGGGTATGGCTACACCTTC.